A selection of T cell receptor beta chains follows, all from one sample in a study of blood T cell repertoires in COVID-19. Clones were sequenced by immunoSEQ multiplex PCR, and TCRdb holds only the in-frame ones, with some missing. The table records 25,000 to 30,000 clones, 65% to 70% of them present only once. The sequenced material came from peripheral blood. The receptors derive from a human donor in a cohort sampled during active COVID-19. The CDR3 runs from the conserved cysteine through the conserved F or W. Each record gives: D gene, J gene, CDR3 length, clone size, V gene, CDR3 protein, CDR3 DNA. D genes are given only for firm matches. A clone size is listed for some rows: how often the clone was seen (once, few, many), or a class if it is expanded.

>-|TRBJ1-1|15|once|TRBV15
CATTRPGVMNTEAFF
TGTGCCACCACCAGGCCAGGGGTCATGAACACTGAAGCTTTCTTT
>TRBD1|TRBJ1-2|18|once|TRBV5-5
CASSGRDREMGANYGYTF
TGTGCCAGCAGCGGGAGGGACAGGGAGATGGGAGCTAACTATGGCTACACCTTC
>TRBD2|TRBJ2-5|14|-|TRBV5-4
CASSLGLAGETQYF
TGTGCCAGCAGCTTGGGGCTAGCGGGAGAGACCCAGTACTTC
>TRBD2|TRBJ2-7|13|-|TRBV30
CAWAGLAGYEQYF
TGTGCCTGGGCCGGACTAGCGGGGTACGAGCAGTACTTC
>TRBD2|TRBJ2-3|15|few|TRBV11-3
CASSLIGGSTDTQYF
TGTGCCAGCAGCTTGATCGGGGGGAGCACAGATACGCAGTATTTT
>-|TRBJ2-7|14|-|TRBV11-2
CASSTLRDPWEQYF
TGTGCCAGCAGCACGTTGAGGGATCCTTGGGAGCAGTACTTC
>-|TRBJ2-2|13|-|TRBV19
CASSTGATGELFF
TGTGCCAGTAGTACAGGGGCAACCGGGGAGCTGTTTTTT
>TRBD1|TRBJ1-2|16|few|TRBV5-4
CASSLPGQGSNYGYTF
TGTGCCAGCAGCTTACCGGGACAGGGGTCTAACTATGGCTACACCTTC
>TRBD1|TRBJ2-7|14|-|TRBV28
CASSTWTGSYEQYF
TGTGCCAGCAGTACGTGGACAGGTAGCTACGAGCAGTACTTC
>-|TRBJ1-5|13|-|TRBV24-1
CATSAGRSQPQHF
TGTGCCACCAGTGCGGGAAGGAGTCAGCCCCAGCATTTT
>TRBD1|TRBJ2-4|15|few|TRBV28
CASSLTGVAKNIQYF
TGTGCCAGCAGTCTCACAGGGGTAGCCAAAAACATTCAGTACTTC
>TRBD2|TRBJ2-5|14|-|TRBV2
CASRADTSDETQYF
TGTGCCAGCAGGGCCGATACTAGCGATGAGACCCAGTACTTC
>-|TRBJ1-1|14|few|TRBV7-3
CASSYGGVNTEAFF
TGTGCCAGCAGCTACGGAGGGGTGAACACTGAAGCTTTCTTT
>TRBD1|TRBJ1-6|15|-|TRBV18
CASSLQGDGSSPLHF
TGTGCCAGCTCACTACAGGGGGACGGGAGTTCACCCCTCCACTTT
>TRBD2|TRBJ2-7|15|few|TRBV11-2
CASSSIAGVTYEQYF
TGTGCCAGCAGCTCAATAGCGGGGGTGACCTACGAGCAGTACTTC
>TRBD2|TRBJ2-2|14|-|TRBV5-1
CASSSYGGIGELFF
TGCGCCAGCAGCTCCTACGGGGGGATCGGGGAGCTGTTTTTT
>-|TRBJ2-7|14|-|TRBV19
CASTQGLGIGEQYF
TGTGCCAGTACCCAGGGGCTCGGGATCGGCGAGCAGTACTTC
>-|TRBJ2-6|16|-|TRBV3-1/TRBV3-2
CASSRSGRVGANVLTF
TGTGCCAGCAGCCGTTCAGGGCGCGTTGGGGCCAACGTCCTGACTTTC
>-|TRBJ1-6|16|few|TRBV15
CATSRDAGAENSPLHF
TGTGCCACCAGCAGAGATGCGGGGGCTGAGAATTCACCCCTCCACTTT
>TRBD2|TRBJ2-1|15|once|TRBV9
CASSGRIAGDNEQFF
TGTGCCAGCAGCGGGCGAATAGCGGGAGACAATGAGCAGTTCTTC
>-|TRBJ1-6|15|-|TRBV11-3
CASSLDTGGNSPLHF
TGTGCCAGCAGCTTAGACACCGGGGGGAATTCACCCCTCCACTTT
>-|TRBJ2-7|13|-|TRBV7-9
CASSPRVPDEQYF
TGTGCCAGCAGCCCCAGGGTTCCGGACGAGCAGTACTTC
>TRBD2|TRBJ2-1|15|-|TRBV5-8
CASSLGTSSNNEQFF
TGTGCCAGCAGCTTGGGGACTAGCTCTAACAATGAGCAGTTCTTC
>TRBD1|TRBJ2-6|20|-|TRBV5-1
CASSATRTGVIGSGANVLTF
TGCGCCAGCAGCGCCACCCGAACAGGGGTCATTGGCTCTGGGGCCAACGTCCTGACTTTC
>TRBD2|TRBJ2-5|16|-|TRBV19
CASSRGLAGGQETQYF
TGTGCCAGTAGTAGGGGGCTAGCGGGGGGCCAAGAGACCCAGTACTTC
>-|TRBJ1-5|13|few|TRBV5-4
CASSLGDNQPQHF
TGTGCCAGCAGCTTAGGGGACAATCAGCCCCAGCATTTT
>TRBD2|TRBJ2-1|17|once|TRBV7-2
CASSLALGTTSYNEQFF
TGTGCCAGCAGCTTAGCGCTCGGGACTACCTCCTACAATGAGCAGTTCTTC
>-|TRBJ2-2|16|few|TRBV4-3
CASSQDSGGITGELFF
TGCGCCAGCAGCCAAGATTCGGGGGGCATCACCGGGGAGCTGTTTTTT
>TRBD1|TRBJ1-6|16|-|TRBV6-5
CASSSTGSSYNSPLHF
TGTGCCAGCAGTTCGACAGGGAGCTCCTATAATTCACCCCTCCACTTT
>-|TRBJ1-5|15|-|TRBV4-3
CASSERRDSNQPQHF
TGCGCCAGCAGCGAAAGGAGGGATAGCAATCAGCCCCAGCATTTT
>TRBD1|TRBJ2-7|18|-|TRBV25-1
CASSEYGSRGQGSYEQYF
TGTGCCAGCAGTGAATATGGTAGTAGGGGACAGGGGTCCTACGAGCAGTACTTC
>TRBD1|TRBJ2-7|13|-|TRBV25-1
CASSGQGRYEQYF
TGTGCCAGCAGCGGACAGGGCCGCTACGAGCAGTACTTC
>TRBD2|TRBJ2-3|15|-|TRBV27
CASSFVGRVGDTQYF
TGTGCCAGCAGTTTTGTCGGGAGGGTGGGAGATACGCAGTATTTT
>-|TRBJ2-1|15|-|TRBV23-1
CASSQSSPAYNEQFF
TGCGCCAGCAGTCAATCTAGCCCAGCTTACAATGAGCAGTTCTTC
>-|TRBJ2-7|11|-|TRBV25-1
CASDSSYEQYF
TGTGCCAGTGACAGTAGCTACGAGCAGTACTTC
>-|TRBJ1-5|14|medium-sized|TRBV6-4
CASRYRWVNQPQHF
TGTGCCAGCAGGTACAGGTGGGTCAATCAGCCCCAGCATTTT
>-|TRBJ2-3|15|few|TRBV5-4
CASSLASVSTDTQYF
TGTGCCAGCAGCTTGGCGTCGGTGAGCACAGATACGCAGTATTTT
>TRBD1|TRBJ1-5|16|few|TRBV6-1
CASSERQGISNQPQHF
TGTGCCAGCAGTGAAAGACAGGGGATTTCCAATCAGCCCCAGCATTTT
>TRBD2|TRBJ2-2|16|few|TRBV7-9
CASSLALLAGTGELFF
TGTGCCAGCAGCTTAGCGCTCCTAGCGGGGACCGGGGAGCTGTTTTTT
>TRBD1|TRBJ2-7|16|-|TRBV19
CASSPLGTGDYYEQYF
TGTGCCAGTAGCCCACTAGGGACAGGAGATTACTACGAGCAGTACTTC
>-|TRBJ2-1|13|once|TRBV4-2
CASSQDLGYGQFF
TGTGCCAGCAGCCAAGATCTCGGGTACGGGCAGTTCTTC
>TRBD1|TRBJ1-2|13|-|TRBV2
CASCPQGAEGYTF
TGTGCCAGCTGCCCCCAGGGGGCGGAAGGCTACACCTTC